This T cell receptor (beta chain) was obtained from a study of blood T cell repertoires in COVID-19. Only one count was recorded for this clone. The junction departs from germline at one end; a sequencing error may be responsible. The table came from immunoSEQ multiplex PCR; TCRdb's copy has only in-frame clones and leaves some out. Of 200,000 or so clones in the sample, 80% to 90% were seen once. Germline CDR1 reads SGHTS; CDR2 reads YDEGEE. The CDR3 is 14 amino acids. The sequenced material came from peripheral blood. The rearrangement links TRBV5-8 to TRBJ1-1; D remains unclear. The receptor was derived from a woman aged 55 to 70 who had recovered from COVID-19. This CDR3 reads CASSLARWNPEAFF. The CDR3 bases are TGTGCCAGCAGCTTAGCCAGGTGGAACCCTGAAGCTTTCTTT.